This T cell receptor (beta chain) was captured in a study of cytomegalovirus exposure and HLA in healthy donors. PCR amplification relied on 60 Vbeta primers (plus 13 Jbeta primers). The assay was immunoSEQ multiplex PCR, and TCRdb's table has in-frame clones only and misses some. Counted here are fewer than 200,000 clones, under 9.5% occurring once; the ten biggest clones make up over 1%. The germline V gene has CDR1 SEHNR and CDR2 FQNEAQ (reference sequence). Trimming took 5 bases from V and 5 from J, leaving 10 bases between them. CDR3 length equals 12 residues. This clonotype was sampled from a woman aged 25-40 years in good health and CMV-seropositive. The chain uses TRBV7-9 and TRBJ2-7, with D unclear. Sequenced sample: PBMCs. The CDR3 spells CASSPLVHEQYF. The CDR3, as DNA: TGTGCCAGCAGCCCATTAGTCCACGAGCAGTACTTC.